This T cell receptor (beta chain) was recovered during a study of T cell responses to AZD1222 COVID-19 vaccine (dated by TCRdb to 2020 to 2022). Describing the broader study: TCR sequencing covered roughly 230 trial participants: about 210 given two doses of AZD1222 and about 26 given two doses of MenACWY control vaccine. Trial participants were enrolled by age into 18-55, 56-69 and 70-plus year subgroups, with roughly 160, 29 and 62 TCR-sequenced participants respectively.

As for this clone: Its cognate antigen has yet to be identified. Within one base of it there is no much larger clone, and no base qualities were kept.

Points the paper makes about the study in general: Epitopes outside the regions mutated in the B.1.351 and B.1.1.7 variants were reportedly recognized by nearly half of the unique spike-specific TCRs. CD4 TCRs associated with the vaccine covered the entire spike protein, and the dominant responses were in regions 160-218 and 743-854. Conclusions about previously exposed vaccinees are limited, since just five or six AZD1222 recipients were seropositive for SARS-CoV-2 at baseline. No day 14 peak-response samples were available, so repertoires were characterized only after the peak T cell response. Participants were mostly white British, with more females than males. The authors suggested clonal diversity may have been underestimated. In the small 56-69-year group, the increase in depth fell short of significance, most likely because of low power. After two AZD1222 doses, spike-specific TCR breadth and depth were significantly higher than at day 0 and than in MenACWY recipients.

In the paper's terms, the time point label means: baseline before first vaccination. What the treatment or condition label conveys for this sample: meningococcal conjugate vaccine given as trial control. The vaccinee samples were drawn from two UK trials, COV001 and COV002, one of which was a single-blind randomized controlled phase 2/3 trial testing AZD1222 (ChAdOx1 nCoV-19) in healthy adults. For TCRbeta chain sequencing, PBMC samples were collected from trial participants at day 0 and at day 28 after the second dose. The CDR3 regions of human TCRbeta chains were analyzed by immunosequencing. The study's own analysis went as follows. TCRs in the repertoires were compared against a reference library of SARS-CoV-2-specific TCRs that had been generated with the MIRA antigen-specificity platform. Breadth meant the fraction of unique TCRs that were SARS-CoV-2-associated, whereas depth meant the fraction of total T cells that were SARS-CoV-2-associated. Each spike-specific TCR was assigned to its reactive spike region and to a CD4 or CD8 class using the MIRA data. Log10-transformed breadth and depth values were compared by one-way ANOVA with Sidak's multiple comparisons tests. Not all clones reach the TCRdb copy of this immuneACCESS table, which keeps in-frame sequences only. Checked studies attribute under half of the gap to unresolved V genes and leave the rest unexplained. V, J and clone size are taken as reported in that table, and D and trimming were inferred from the DNA itself. This sample comprises some 150,000 clones, over 90% of them detected only once. The ten largest clones capture approximately 0.96% of the sample.

The junction shows trimming of 6 bases on V and 5 bases on J, plus 7 bases between the germline ends. From the cysteine through the phenylalanine, the CDR3 covers 11 amino acids. Solely the CDR3 DNA is kept, with 33 bases framed from the first base. CDR1 and CDR2 (MNHEY, SVGAGI) derive from the germline V gene. This clonotype was sampled from an adult in good health. The chain uses TRBV6-5 and TRBJ1-2, with the D gene uncertain. Here the sequenced sample was peripheral blood, taken on day 0 of MenACWY control vaccination. The CDR3 amino acid sequence is: CASRDGYGYTF. The sequence in DNA is TGTGCCAGCAGGGACGGTTATGGCTACACCTTC.